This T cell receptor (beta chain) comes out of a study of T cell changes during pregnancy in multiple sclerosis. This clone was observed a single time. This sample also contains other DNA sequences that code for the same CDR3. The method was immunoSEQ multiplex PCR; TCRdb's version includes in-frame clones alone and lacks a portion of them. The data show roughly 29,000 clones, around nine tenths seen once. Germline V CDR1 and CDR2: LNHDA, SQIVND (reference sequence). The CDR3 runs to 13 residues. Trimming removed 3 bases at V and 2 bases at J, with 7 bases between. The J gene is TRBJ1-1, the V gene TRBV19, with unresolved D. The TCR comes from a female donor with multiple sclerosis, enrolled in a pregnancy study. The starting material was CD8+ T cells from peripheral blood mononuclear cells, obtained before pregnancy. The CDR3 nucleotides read TGTGCCAGTAGTATTGGAGGAAACACTGAAGCTTTCTTT. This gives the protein CASSIGGNTEAFF.